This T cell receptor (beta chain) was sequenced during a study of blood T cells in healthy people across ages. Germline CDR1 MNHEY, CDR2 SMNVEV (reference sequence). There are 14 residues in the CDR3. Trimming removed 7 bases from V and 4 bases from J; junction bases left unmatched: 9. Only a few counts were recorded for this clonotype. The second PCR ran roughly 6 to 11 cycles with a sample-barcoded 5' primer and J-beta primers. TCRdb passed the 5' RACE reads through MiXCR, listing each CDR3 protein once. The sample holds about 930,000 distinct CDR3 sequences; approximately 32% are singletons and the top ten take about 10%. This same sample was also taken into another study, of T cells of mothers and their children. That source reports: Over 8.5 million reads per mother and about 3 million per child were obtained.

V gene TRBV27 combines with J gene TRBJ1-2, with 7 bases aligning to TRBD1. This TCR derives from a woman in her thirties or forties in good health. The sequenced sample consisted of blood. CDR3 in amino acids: CASMRTGGSYGYTF. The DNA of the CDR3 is TGTGCCAGCATGAGGACAGGAGGGTCCTATGGCTACACCTTC.